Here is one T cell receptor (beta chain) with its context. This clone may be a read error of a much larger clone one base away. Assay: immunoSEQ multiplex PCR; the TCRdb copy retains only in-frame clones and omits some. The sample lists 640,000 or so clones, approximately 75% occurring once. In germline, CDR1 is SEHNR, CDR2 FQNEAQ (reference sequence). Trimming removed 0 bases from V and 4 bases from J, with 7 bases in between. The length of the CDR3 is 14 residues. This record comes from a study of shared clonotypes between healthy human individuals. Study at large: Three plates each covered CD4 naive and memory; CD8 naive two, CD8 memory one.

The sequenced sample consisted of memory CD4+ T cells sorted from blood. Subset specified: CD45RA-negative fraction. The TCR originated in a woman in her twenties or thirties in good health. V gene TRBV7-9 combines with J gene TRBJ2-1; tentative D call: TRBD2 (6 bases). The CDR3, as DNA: TGTGCCAGCAGCTTAGCGGCGGGATACAATGAGCAGTTCTTC. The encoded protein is CASSLAAGYNEQFF.